This TCR beta chain was documented in a study of OX40 agonist ivuxolimab in advanced cancers. As for the study more broadly: Ivuxolimab, which targeted the costimulatory receptor OX40 (CD134), was an agonistic, fully human IgG2 monoclonal antibody. Peripheral TCRbeta sequencing aimed to test whether ivuxolimab altered TCR sequence diversity and caused clonal T-cell expansion. The monotherapy dose-escalation portion (N of about 50 patients) of the phase I ivuxolimab trial is reported in the paper. Intravenous ivuxolimab was administered to patients every 2 weeks at six dose levels: 0.01, 0.1, 0.3, 1.5, 3 and 10 mg/kg. Prior anti-PD-1, anti-PD-L1 or anti-CTLA-4 therapy was permitted, and less than 45% of dose-escalation patients had received checkpoint inhibitors. Among the 50 to 55 dose-escalation patients, about 19 had hepatocellular carcinoma, roughly 15 melanoma, 9 renal cell carcinoma and 9 head and neck cancer. In the dose-escalation cohort, 70% to 85% of patients were male, and the mean age was roughly 60 years with a range of roughly 23 to 90. Three dose-escalation patients achieved partial responses, one with hepatocellular carcinoma and two with cutaneous melanoma.

General study outcomes and caveats: The antigen specificity of the clonally expanded peripheral T cells was not determined. On average, CD8+ T cells showed more expanded clones than CD4+ T cells after ivuxolimab. In the 0.1-3.0 mg/kg groups, partial responders had among the lowest normalized peripheral clonal expansion, particularly in CD8+ T cells. Clonal expansion of both CD4+ and CD8+ blood T cells was observed from baseline to week 6 at doses 0.1 to 3.0 mg/kg. Low levels of normalized T-cell clonal expansion were also seen in some nonresponding patients.

For sequencing of the TCRbeta CDR3 region, genomic DNA was extracted from the sorted cells. TCRbeta CDR3 regions were sequenced using the immunoSEQ Assay. Held by TCRdb, this immuneACCESS table contains in-frame sequences only and omits some clones. Under half of the omission traces to an unresolved V gene where checked; the cause of the rest is unknown. The sample data list under 80,000 clones, and roughly 80% of these were observed just once. Around 0.96% of the sample rests with the top ten. Concerning this clone: Its antigen is still unknown. Base qualities are not provided; no much larger clone lies one nucleotide away.

V and J are truncated by 2 bases and 7 bases respectively, leaving an intervening sequence of 14 bases. The germline V gene provides CDR1 SNHLY and CDR2 FYNNEI. The CDR3 numbers 14 residues from cysteine through phenylalanine. Of all the DNA, just the CDR3 is kept, 42 bases in frame from base 1. Patients with a history of autoimmune disease or receiving systemic immunosuppression were excluded from the trial. In every dose cohort, peripheral blood was drawn for TCR sequencing at baseline, cycle 4 day 1, and cycle 7 day 1. Samples were obtained from an open-label, multicenter, first-in-human phase I dose-escalation trial of ivuxolimab. Adults with locally advanced or metastatic head and neck squamous cell, hepatocellular, melanoma or renal cell carcinoma were enrolled in the trial. CD4+ and CD8+ T cells were sorted separately from peripheral blood before TCR sequencing.

The sequenced sample was CD4+ or CD8+ T cells sorted from blood, obtained in a trial of the OX40 agonist ivuxolimab. Recombination linked TRBV2 to TRBJ1-2, with the D gene call left open. The clonotype comes from an adult with an advanced solid tumor such as melanoma, head and neck, liver or kidney cancer. The nucleotide sequence is TGTGCCAGCAGTGAAACCCAGAGGCTGGGTGGCTACACCTTC. Its product reads: CASSETQRLGGYTF.